This passage covers 25 T cell receptor beta chains from one sample sequenced in a study of beta chain features in type 1 diabetes. Sequenced material consisted of expressed TCRB transcripts (all of the isolated RNA was reverse transcribed). Method: immunoSEQ multiplex PCR; TCRdb's copy keeps in-frame clones and lacks some. Of roughly 150,000 clones listed, approximately 8.8% are singletons. The antigens of these receptors remain unknown. Study-wide points: All four CD4+ subsets of Type 1 diabetes patients contained TCRB CDR3s that were moderately but significantly shorter.

The specimen sequenced was central memory CD4+ T cells from blood. These receptors all stem from a woman aged 25 to 39 with type 1 diabetes.

The V call is TRBV7-9, the J call TRBJ2-7, with D perhaps matching TRBD1 (6 bases). The CDR3 has 14 amino acids. CDR1 SEHNR and CDR2 FQNEAQ come from the germline V gene (reference sequence). V was pared by 1 base and J by 8 bases, with 15 bases between. CDR3: CASSLEQGLTKQYF. The CDR3, as DNA: TGTGCCAGCAGCTTAGAACAGGGCCTAACGAAGCAGTACTTC. Full variable domain (missing parts from reference TRBV7-9 and TRBJ2-7): DTGVSQNPRHKITKRGQNVTFRCDPISEHNRLYWYRQTLGQGPEFLTYFQNEAQLEKSRLLSDRFSAERPKGSFSTLEIQRTEQGDSAMYLCASSLEQGLTKQYFGPGTRLTVT.

The chain uses TRBV29-1 and TRBJ2-1; 8 bases are shared with TRBD2. Looked up from germline, CDR1 is SQVTM and CDR2 is ANQGSEA. This CDR3 spans 16 amino acids. Trimming took 4 bases from V and 8 from J; bases not matched to a gene: 16. CDR3 bases: TGCAGCGTTGGAGGGGGTGTTAGCGGGATTTTAGATGAGCAGTTCTTC. Amino acids: CSVGGGVSGILDEQFF.

This clone was observed a few times. The rearrangement links TRBV25-1 to TRBJ2-5; no definite D call. Germline V gene data show CDR1 as MGHDK and CDR2 as SYGVNS. V gave up 2 bases and J gave up 1 base, with 5 bases separating them. The CDR3 is 13 residues long. CDR3 loop: CASSEPGQETQYF. Here the CDR3 DNA reads TGTGCCAGCAGTGAACCGGGCCAAGAGACCCAGTACTTC.

The J gene is TRBJ2-6, the V gene TRBV5-6; no definite D call. Between the trimmed V and J ends, which lost 5 bases and 0 bases, there was a span of 12 bases. The CDR3 has 16 residues. Germline V gene data show CDR1 as SGHDT and CDR2 as YYEEEE. CDR3 sequence: CASRTLSSSGANVLTF. CDR3 DNA: TGTGCCAGCAGAACTCTGTCCTCCTCTGGGGCCAACGTCCTGACTTTC.

The gene calls are TRBV27 and TRBJ2-7; D perhaps matches TRBD2 (7 bases). The CDR3 has 15 residues. Trimming left V 8 bases short and J 2 bases short, with 19 bases between. Germline values: CDR1 MNHEY, CDR2 SMNVEV (reference sequence). The CDR3 loop reads CASQPGQGRAYEQYF. The CDR3 DNA reads as TGTGCCAGCCAACCCGGGCAGGGGAGGGCCTACGAGCAGTACTTC.

The chain has TRBV6-6 and TRBJ2-2; D not certain. This CDR3 has 12 amino acids. V was shortened by 8 bases and J by 1 base, with 5 bases between the two germline ends. Germline-derived CDR1 and CDR2 are MNHNY and SVGAGI (reference sequence). The CDR3 bases are TGTGCCAGCGAGGAGAACACCGGGGAGCTGTTTTTT. Its protein product is CASEENTGELFF.

The chain is built from TRBV5-1 and TRBJ2-7, with D maybe TRBD1 (6 bases). Trimming removed 4 bases from V and 0 bases from J, with 8 bases in between. Germline CDR1 reads SGHRS; CDR2 reads YFSETQ. The CDR3 length is 13 residues. CDR3 region: CASSRDNSYEQYF. Here the CDR3 DNA reads TGCGCCAGCAGCCGGGACAACTCCTACGAGCAGTACTTC.

The sample holds a few counts of this clone. The J gene is TRBJ2-7, the V gene TRBV5-4; 11 nucleotides align to TRBD1. CDR1 is SGHNT and CDR2 is YYREEE in the germline V gene (reference sequence). Trimming removed 4 bases from V and 5 bases from J; junction bases left unmatched: 11. CDR3 length: 16 amino acids. CDR3 sequence reads: CASSVAGTGGPDEQYF. The CDR3, as DNA: TGTGCCAGCAGCGTCGCCGGGACAGGGGGTCCTGACGAGCAGTACTTC.

This chain joins TRBV5-1 and TRBJ2-7; TRBD1 matches 7 bases. The V and J ends lost 1 base and 7 bases, in that order; junction bases with no gene match: 8. The CDR3 has 14 amino acids. Germline V gene sequence: CDR1 SGHRS, CDR2 YFSETQ. CDR3 residues: CASSLRGGGQEQYF. CDR3 sequence (DNA): TGCGCCAGCAGCTTGCGAGGGGGCGGACAAGAGCAGTACTTC.

This clone came up a few times. V and J are TRBV4-1 and TRBJ1-4, with 9 bases aligning to TRBD1. Germline CDR1 reads MGHRA; CDR2 reads YSYEKL. There are 16 residues in the CDR3. V lost 2 bases, J lost 5 bases, and 6 bases stayed unmatched. For the CDR3, the DNA is TGCGCCAGCAGCCAAACAGGGGGCGCCGGGAATGAAAAACTGTTTTTT. Protein product: CASSQTGGAGNEKLFF.

This chain connects TRBV5-1 to TRBJ2-2; 7 positions agree with TRBD1. From germline, CDR1 is SGHRS and CDR2 YFSETQ. The CDR3 totals 15 residues. V gave up 0 bases and J gave up 1 base; unmatched junction bases: 0. The CDR3 DNA follows: TGCGCCAGCAGCTTGGGACAGGGGAACACCGGGGAGCTGTTTTTT. Translation: CASSLGQGNTGELFF.

This clone was seen only a few times. The rearrangement uses TRBV2 and TRBJ2-2; D is undetermined. There are 15 residues in the CDR3. With 2 bases removed from V and 1 base from J, the gap between germline ends came to 8 bases. Per germline, CDR1 SNHLY and CDR2 FYNNEI. The CDR3 DNA sequence: TGTGCCAGCAGTGAATTGCGGTTGAACACCGGGGAGCTGTTTTTT. Residues: CASSELRLNTGELFF.

This clone was picked up a small number of times. Other DNA sequences of this sample code for an identical CDR3. This rearrangement joins TRBV18 to TRBJ2-5; no clear D gene. Germline CDR1 KGHSH, CDR2 LQKENI. The CDR3 length is 13 residues. Trimming stripped 2 bases from V and 1 base from J, with 5 bases between. In nucleotides, the CDR3 is TGTGCCAGCTCACCAGGGCCCCAAGAGACCCAGTACTTC. This translates into CASSPGPQETQYF.

The chain uses TRBV11-2 and TRBJ1-5; possible D gene TRBD1, 6 bases. The CDR3 length is 15 residues. V was cut by 4 bases and J by 2 bases, with 12 bases left in between. Per the germline V gene, CDR1 is SGHAT and CDR2 is FQNNGV. The CDR3 reads CASSSGQSGNQPQHF. CDR3 DNA sequence: TGTGCCAGCAGCTCTGGACAGTCAGGCAATCAGCCCCAGCATTTT.

This clone appeared a few times. The rearrangement joins TRBV10-3 to TRBJ2-3; possible D gene TRBD1, 7 bases. The CDR3 is made up of 18 amino acids. The V gene lost 5 bases and the J gene lost 2 bases, with 23 bases spanning the gap. Germline CDR1 and CDR2: ENHRY and SYGVKD. CDR3 region: CAISPGTGVWRVTDTQYF. CDR3 coding DNA: TGTGCCATCAGTCCCGGAACAGGGGTTTGGAGGGTCACAGATACGCAGTATTTT.

The sample holds a few counts of this clone. The chain joins TRBV4-2 to TRBJ1-2, with D possibly being TRBD1 (6 bases). CDR1 LGHNA and CDR2 YNFKEQ come from the germline V gene. V dropped 0 bases and J dropped 2 bases, with 7 bases sitting between them. This CDR3 spans 14 amino acids. The CDR3 DNA follows: TGTGCCAGCAGCCAAGACACAGGGAACTATGGCTACACCTTC. Translating it yields CASSQDTGNYGYTF.

V usage is TRBV30 and J usage is TRBJ1-1, with 7 bases lining up with TRBD1. The CDR3 runs 16 residues. The ends lost 2 bases at V and 4 bases at J; junction bases unmatched: 13. From germline, CDR1 is GTSNPN and CDR2 SVGIG (reference sequence). The CDR3 sequence is CAWSPQGGQGITEAFF. The CDR3, as DNA: TGTGCCTGGAGTCCCCAGGGGGGCCAGGGGATCACTGAAGCTTTCTTT.

This chain uses TRBV7-9 with TRBJ2-1, with D possibly matching TRBD1 (5 bases). The CDR3 spans 15 residues. From germline, CDR1 is SEHNR and CDR2 FQNEAQ (reference sequence). Between the trimmed V and J ends, which lost 1 base and 5 bases, there was a span of 12 bases. CDR3 in amino acids: CASSLGGASHNEQFF. The CDR3 DNA follows: TGTGCCAGCAGCTTAGGGGGCGCGAGCCACAATGAGCAGTTCTTC.

This clone has more than one count but fewer than ten. The chain links TRBV2 to TRBJ2-1, with 16 bases aligning to TRBD2. This CDR3 contains 16 residues. The V and J ends lost 6 bases and 8 bases, in that order; junction bases with no gene match: 7. The germline V gene has CDR1 SNHLY and CDR2 FYNNEI. CDR3 residues: CASRGTSGRARDEQFF. As DNA, the CDR3 is TGTGCCAGCAGGGGGACTAGCGGGAGGGCCCGGGATGAGCAGTTCTTC. The whole variable domain, filled in from reference TRBV2 and TRBJ2-1, reads EPEVTQTPSHQVTQMGQEVILRCVPISNHLYFYWYRQILGQKVEFLVSFYNNEISEKSEIFDDQFSVERPDGSNFTLKIRSTKLEDSAMYFCASRGTSGRARDEQFFGPGTRLTVL.

In this sample, this clone turned up a few times. This chain links TRBV7-2 with TRBJ2-3, with 8 bases that match TRBD2. This CDR3 comprises 14 residues. Germline loops: CDR1 SGHTA, CDR2 FQGNSA. V lost 2 bases, J lost 4 bases, and 2 bases stayed unmatched. In nucleotides, the CDR3 is TGTGCCAGCAGCTTACCGACTAGCGCAGATACGCAGTATTTT. Its translation is CASSLPTSADTQYF.

V and J are TRBV6-5 and TRBJ1-1, with a possible D match to TRBD1 (6 bases). V was trimmed by 8 bases and J by 0 bases, leaving 16 bases between them. The CDR3 totals 15 residues. CDR1 is MNHEY, CDR2 SVGAGI, per germline. The DNA of the CDR3 is TGTGCCAGCGTCGGGACATTCAGAATGAACACTGAAGCTTTCTTT. Amino acid sequence: CASVGTFRMNTEAFF.

This clone has a handful of counts. The gene calls are TRBV29-1 and TRBJ1-2, with 7 bases lining up with TRBD1. Germline CDR1 reads SQVTM; CDR2 reads ANQGSEA. V gave up 4 bases and J gave up 2 bases; unmatched junction bases: 1. There are 12 residues in the CDR3. CDR3 sequence reads: CSVGRGNYGYTF. Written as DNA, the CDR3 is TGCAGCGTTGGCAGGGGGAACTATGGCTACACCTTC. The full variable domain, rest sourced from reference TRBV29-1 and TRBJ1-2, is SAVISQKPSRDICQRGTSLTIQCQVDSQVTMMFWYRQQPGQSLTLIATANQGSEATYESGFVIDKFPISRPNLTFSTLTVSNMSPEDSSIYLCSVGRGNYGYTFGSGTRLTVV.

The chain links TRBV6-5 to TRBJ2-1, with 9 bases fitting TRBD2. Looked up from germline, CDR1 is MNHEY and CDR2 is SVGAGI. The CDR3 runs to 15 residues. Trimming took 7 bases from V and 5 from J; bases not matched to a gene: 9. CDR3 nucleotide sequence: TGTGCCAGCACTAGAAGGGTAGCGGGGGACAATGAGCAGTTCTTC. It translates to CASTRRVAGDNEQFF.

This chain links TRBV5-1 with TRBJ1-1; 10 nucleotides align to TRBD1. V gave up 4 bases and J gave up 0 bases; unmatched junction bases: 12. This CDR3 has 18 amino acids. The germline CDR1 and CDR2 sequences are SGHRS and YFSETQ. The CDR3 DNA reads as TGCGCCAGCAGCCGTGGACAGGGGGGATCATACGTGAACACTGAAGCTTTCTTT. It encodes CASSRGQGGSYVNTEAFF.

This clone has more than one count but fewer than ten. The rearrangement uses TRBV18 and TRBJ1-1, with 8 bases aligning to TRBD1. CDR3 length: 12 residues. V shed 6 bases and J 6 bases; nucleotides not matched to a gene: 3. Per germline, CDR1 KGHSH and CDR2 LQKENI. This CDR3 reads CASSRQGPEAFF. The CDR3 bases are TGTGCCAGCTCGAGACAGGGGCCTGAAGCTTTCTTT.